Reported below is one TCR beta chain. Antigen: not known. The data are from a study of glioma-infiltrating T cells after dendritic cell vaccination. The study, taken as a whole, reports: Longer survival after dendritic cell vaccination followed higher pretreatment TIL content.

The CDR3 runs 14 residues. V lost 6 bases and J lost 5; bases outside the gene matches: 4. CDR1 is MNHNS, CDR2 SASEGT, per germline. Clones were read by immunoSEQ multiplex PCR, and TCRdb kept only the in-frame ones, dropping some. The data contain roughly 100,000 clones, 80% to 90% of them singletons. The material was blood, obtained before dendritic cell vaccination. The sequence derives from a human donor with glioblastoma. The J gene is TRBJ1-4, the V gene TRBV6-1; TRBD1 aligns across 9 bases. The CDR3, as DNA: TGTGCCAGCAGAATCGACAGGGGGAATGAAAAACTGTTTTTT. It is translated as CASRIDRGNEKLFF.